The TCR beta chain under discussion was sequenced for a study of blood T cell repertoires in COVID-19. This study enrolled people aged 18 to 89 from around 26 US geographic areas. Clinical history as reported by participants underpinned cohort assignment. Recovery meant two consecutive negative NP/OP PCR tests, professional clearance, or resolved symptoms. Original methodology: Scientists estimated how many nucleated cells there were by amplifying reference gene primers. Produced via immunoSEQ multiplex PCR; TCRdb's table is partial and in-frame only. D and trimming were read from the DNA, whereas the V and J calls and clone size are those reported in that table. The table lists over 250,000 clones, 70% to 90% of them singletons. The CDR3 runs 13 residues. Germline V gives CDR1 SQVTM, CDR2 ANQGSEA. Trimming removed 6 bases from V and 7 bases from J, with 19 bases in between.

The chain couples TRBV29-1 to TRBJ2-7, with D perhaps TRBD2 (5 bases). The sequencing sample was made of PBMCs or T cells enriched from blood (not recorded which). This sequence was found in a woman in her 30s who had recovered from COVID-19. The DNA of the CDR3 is TGCAGCGTGATGACCGGGAAAAGTGAGGAGCAGTACTTC. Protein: CSVMTGKSEEQYF.